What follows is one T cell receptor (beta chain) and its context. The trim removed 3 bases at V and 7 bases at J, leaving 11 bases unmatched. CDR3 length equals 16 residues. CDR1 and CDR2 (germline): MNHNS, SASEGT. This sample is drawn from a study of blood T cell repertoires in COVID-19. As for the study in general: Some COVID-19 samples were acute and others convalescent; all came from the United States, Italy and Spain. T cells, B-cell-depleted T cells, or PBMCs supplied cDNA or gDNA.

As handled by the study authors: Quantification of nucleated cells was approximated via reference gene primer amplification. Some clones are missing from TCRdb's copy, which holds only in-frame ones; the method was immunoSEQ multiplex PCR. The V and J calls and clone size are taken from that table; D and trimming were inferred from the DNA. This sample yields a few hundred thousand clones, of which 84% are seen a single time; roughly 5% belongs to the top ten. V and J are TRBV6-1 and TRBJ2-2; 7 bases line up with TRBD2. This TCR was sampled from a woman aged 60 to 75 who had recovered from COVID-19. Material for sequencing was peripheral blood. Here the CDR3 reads CASSERGGGRDGELFF. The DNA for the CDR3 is TGTGCCAGCAGTGAGCGGGGCGGGGGTCGCGACGGGGAGCTGTTTTTT.